These 25 T cell receptor beta chains originate from one sample sequenced in a study of blood T cells in healthy people across ages. Primers used in a second PCR of roughly 6 to 12 cycles were a sample-barcoded 5' primer and a J-beta primer mix. TCRdb called the 5' RACE reads again in MiXCR, with one record for every CDR3 protein. The table records fewer than 1 million distinct CDR3 sequences, more than 40% of them present only once. Sequencing was done on a sample of blood. These receptors were taken from a man aged 60 to 75 in good health.

CDR3 protein: CASTANGNEQFF. CDR3 bases: TGTGCCAGCACCGCAAACGGGAATGAGCAGTTCTTC. The chain combines TRBV12-3 or TRBV12-4 with TRBJ2-1; no clear D gene. The CDR3 totals 12 residues. Trimming removed 7 bases at V and 7 bases at J, with 11 bases between.

The chain carries TRBV10-3 and TRBJ2-1; 9 nucleotides agree with TRBD1. V lost 4 bases to trimming and J lost 2 bases; unmatched junction nucleotides: 9. The CDR3 runs to 17 residues. Germline CDR1 reads ENHRY; CDR2 reads SYGVKD. CDR3 sequence (DNA): TGTGCCATCAGTGGCCACCGGGACAGGGCCCCCTACAATGAGCAGTTCTTC. Amino acid sequence: CAISGHRDRAPYNEQFF.

The rearrangement links TRBV29-1 to TRBJ1-1; the match to TRBD1 covers 7 bases. This CDR3 spans 15 amino acids. Germline CDR1 SQVTM, CDR2 ANQGSEA. The V and J ends lost 4 bases and 1 base, in that order; junction bases with no gene match: 9. DNA of the CDR3: TGCAGCGTTGCTGGACAGGCGCAGAAGAACACTGAAGCTTTCTTT. Its translation is CSVAGQAQKNTEAFF.

The sample holds many counts of this clonotype. This chain connects TRBV20-1 to TRBJ1-5; D gene unclear. The CDR3 is 15 residues long. CDR1 is DFQATT, CDR2 SNEGSKA, per germline (reference sequence). V was trimmed by 2 bases and J by 2 bases, leaving 13 bases between them. The CDR3 coding sequence is TGCAGTGCTAGAATGAGGGAGATTGGCAATCAGCCCCAGCATTTT. Translating gives CSARMREIGNQPQHF.

This clonotype appeared a single time. This chain connects TRBV5-6 to TRBJ2-7; 11 nucleotides match TRBD2. From germline, CDR1 is SGHDT and CDR2 YYEEEE. The V and J ends lost 3 bases and 2 bases, in that order; junction bases with no gene match: 4. This CDR3 region has 15 residues. The CDR3 DNA is TGTGCCAGCAGCTCCCCGGGACTAGCGGCCTACGAGCAGTACTTC. This sequence encodes CASSSPGLAAYEQYF.

The chain couples TRBV7-2 to TRBJ2-1; TRBD1 aligns across 10 bases. Germline V lookup: CDR1 SGHTA, CDR2 FQGNSA. The CDR3 loop spans 15 amino acids. With 5 bases clipped from V and 8 bases from J, the junction kept 9 bases outside the gene matches. For the CDR3, the DNA is TGTGCCAGCAGCCTCGGACAGGGGGGGATTTATGAGCAGTTCTTC. It encodes CASSLGQGGIYEQFF.

This clonotype was picked up a small number of times. The chain is built from TRBV7-2 and TRBJ2-4, with TRBD2 as a possible D gene (6 bases). Looked up from germline, CDR1 is SGHTA and CDR2 is FQGNSA. V lost 3 bases and J 0 bases, leaving 12 bases between the germline ends. The CDR3 spans 16 residues. The CDR3 nucleotides read TGTGCCAGCAGCTTGGACTACCAGGAAGCCAAAAACATTCAGTACTTC. Its translation is CASSLDYQEAKNIQYF. Using reference TRBV7-2 and TRBJ2-4 for the parts outside the CDR3, the full variable domain is GAGVSQSPSNKVTEKGKDVELRCDPISGHTALYWYRQSLGQGLEFLIYFQGNSAPDKSGLPSDRFSAERTGGSVSTLTIQRTQQEDSAVYLCASSLDYQEAKNIQYFGAGTRLSVL.

This sequence joins TRBV7-2 and TRBJ2-3; 12 bases line up with TRBD2. Trimming removed 2 bases from V and 4 bases from J; junction bases left unmatched: 4. Germline CDR1 reads SGHTA; CDR2 reads FQGNSA. The CDR3 runs to 16 residues. Here the CDR3 reads CASSLLRTSGADTQYF. The CDR3 DNA is TGTGCCAGCAGCTTACTAAGGACTAGCGGGGCAGATACGCAGTATTTT.

This clonotype turned up a few times. The chain is built from TRBV5-1 and TRBJ2-3; 8 nucleotides agree with TRBD2. V was clipped by 4 bases and J by 4 bases; unmatched bases: 17. The length of the CDR3 is 18 residues. Germline assignment: CDR1 SGHRS and CDR2 YFSETQ. The CDR3 sequence: CASSLGAILAGNADTQYF. The CDR3 DNA sequence: TGCGCCAGCAGCCTTGGGGCGATCTTAGCGGGAAACGCAGATACGCAGTATTTT.

This clonotype was seen a handful of times. The V and J genes are TRBV5-1 and TRBJ2-2; 10 positions match TRBD2. This CDR3 has 16 residues. Germline values: CDR1 SGHRS, CDR2 YFSETQ. V lost 4 bases to trimming and J lost 3 bases; unmatched junction nucleotides: 6. The CDR3 protein is CASSIGTSVYTGELFF. CDR3 nucleotides: TGCGCCAGCAGCATCGGGACTAGCGTATACACCGGGGAGCTGTTTTTT.

The chain employs TRBV6-2 or TRBV6-3 and TRBJ1-1; D remains ambiguous. With 2 bases removed from V and 7 bases from J, the gap between germline ends came to 5 bases. CDR1 and CDR2 (germline): MNHEY, SVGEGT. The CDR3 has 11 amino acids. CDR3: CASSYPDEAFF. The CDR3 nucleotides read TGTGCCAGCAGTTACCCCGATGAAGCTTTCTTT.

This clonotype was recorded only once. The genes are TRBV7-2 and TRBJ2-5; 8 bases agree with TRBD2. The last part of the DNA fits TRBJ2-1 better; the J call may be wrong. The germline V gene has CDR1 SGHTA and CDR2 FQGNSA. This CDR3 has 16 amino acids. In DNA form, the CDR3 reads TGTGCCAGCAGCTTAGGGTCGGGGGGGACGCAAGAGACCCAGTTCTTC. Translating gives CASSLGSGGTQETQFF.

This clonotype was seen only a few times. The CDR3 region is CASSNPGESPLHF. The CDR3 region has the DNA TGTGCCAGCAGTAATCCAGGGGAGTCACCCCTCCACTTT. The J gene is TRBJ1-6, the V gene TRBV6-1; weak D call: TRBD1 (6 bases). This CDR3 has 13 residues. V dropped 5 bases and J dropped 10 bases, with 12 bases sitting between them. Germline CDR1 is MNHNS and CDR2 is SASEGT.

The chain combines TRBV3-1 with TRBJ2-7; unclear D gene. Near its end, the DNA agrees better with TRBJ2-4, so the J call may be wrong. CDR1 LGHDT and CDR2 YNNKEL come from the germline V gene (reference sequence). The CDR3 spans 13 residues. In DNA, the CDR3 is TGTGCCAGCAGCCAAGATCGAGGAAACATTCAGTACTTC. It encodes CASSQDRGNIQYF.

The rearrangement uses TRBV10-3 and TRBJ2-1; 9 nucleotides line up with TRBD2. The CDR3 spans 15 residues. Germline values: CDR1 ENHRY, CDR2 SYGVKD. Trimming took 6 bases from V and 4 from J; bases not matched to a gene: 7. For the CDR3, the DNA is TGTGCCATCAGCCCCGGGACTAGCCGTTACAATGAGCAGTTCTTC. This gives the protein CAISPGTSRYNEQFF.

CDR3 protein: CASSQTDTEAFF. In DNA form, the CDR3 reads TGTGCCAGCAGCCAAACCGACACTGAAGCTTTCTTT. The genes are TRBV7-9 and TRBJ1-1; unclear D gene. The V and J ends lost 5 bases and 3 bases respectively, with 7 bases between them. The CDR3 loop spans 12 amino acids. Germline V gene data show CDR1 as SEHNR and CDR2 as FQNEAQ (reference sequence).

A few counts support this clonotype. The chain links TRBV25-1 to TRBJ2-7; possibly TRBD2 for D (6 bases). Germline CDR1 MGHDK, CDR2 SYGVNS. CDR3 length: 16 amino acids. The ends were cut back, 6 bases at V and 4 bases at J, with 22 bases in the middle. CDR3 coding DNA: TGTGCCAGCAGGGGGGTTGGACGCGGGGTTGGGTACGAGCAGTACTTC. It yields the protein CASRGVGRGVGYEQYF.

This clonotype occurred a few times. The V call is TRBV3-1, the J call TRBJ2-1, with D unclear. Germline V gene sequence: CDR1 LGHDT, CDR2 YNNKEL (reference sequence). The CDR3 length is 16 residues. V was cut by 4 bases and J by 8 bases, with 21 bases left in between. The CDR3 nucleotides read TGTGCCAGCAGCCTCCGACCCTCTACCCGGGCCGATGAGCAGTTCTTC. It codes for CASSLRPSTRADEQFF.

The V gene is TRBV4-1, the J gene TRBJ1-2, with 9 bases aligning to TRBD1. The CDR3 spans 14 residues. The V gene end was trimmed by 2 bases and the J gene end by 5 bases; junction bases not matched to a gene: 3. Germline CDR1 MGHRA, CDR2 YSYEKL. In DNA, the CDR3 is TGCGCCAGCAGCCAACTGGACAGGGGATATGGCTACACCTTC. Translated, it gives CASSQLDRGYGYTF.

Only one count was recorded for this clonotype. This chain uses TRBV5-1 with TRBJ1-1; D not certain. The germline gives CDR1 SGHRS, CDR2 YFSETQ. The CDR3 runs to 12 residues. The germline V and J ends were trimmed by 6 bases and 3 bases, with 9 bases remaining between them. The CDR3 is CASNEGDTEAFF. The CDR3 DNA is TGCGCCAGCAACGAGGGAGACACTGAAGCTTTCTTT.

The chain carries TRBV7-3 and TRBJ2-2, with D perhaps TRBD2 (6 bases). CDR1 is SGHTA, CDR2 FQGTGA, per germline. Deletions cut 6 bases from V and 0 bases from J, with 14 bases between. The CDR3 covers 16 residues. The CDR3 protein is CASSPAGFANTGELFF. Written as DNA, the CDR3 is TGTGCCAGCAGTCCGGCGGGGTTCGCGAACACCGGGGAGCTGTTTTTT.

This rearrangement joins TRBV25-1 to TRBJ2-5, with D possibly matching TRBD2 (5 bases). This CDR3 is built from 15 residues. Trimming took 1 base from V and 1 from J, leaving 10 bases between them. Per the germline V gene, CDR1 is MGHDK and CDR2 is SYGVNS. The CDR3 region has the DNA TGTGCCAGCAGTGAATCGGGAAGGGTCCAAGAGACCCAGTACTTC. Translated, it gives CASSESGRVQETQYF.

Turning to this clonotype: Given a much more abundant clone one base away, this may be a read error. This CDR3 is CASSSTLAGQYF. CDR3 nucleotides: TGTGCCAGCAGTTCTACACTAGCGGGGCAGTACTTC. This chain links TRBV27 with TRBJ2-5; 10 nucleotides line up with TRBD2. CDR3 size: 12 residues. CDR1 is MNHEY and CDR2 is SMNVEV in the germline V gene (reference sequence). V was pared by 4 bases and J by 11 bases, with 4 bases of the junction left unmatched.

Comments on this clonotype: An end of the junction does not agree with germline; a read error may underlie this. The gene calls are TRBV5-6 and TRBJ2-7, with 7 bases identical to TRBD1. The CDR3 has 14 amino acids. Germline-derived CDR1 and CDR2 are SGHDT and YYEEEE. The chain's CDR3 is CASSSPGQTYELYF. The DNA for the CDR3 is TGTGCCAGCAGCTCTCCGGGACAGACCTACGAGCTGTACTTC.

About this clonotype: The junction and the germline gene differ at one end; a read error may be behind it. The chain is built from TRBV20-1 and TRBJ1-1, with TRBD1 as a possible D gene (6 bases). The germline V gene has CDR1 DFQATT and CDR2 SNEGSKA (reference sequence). The CDR3 loop spans 15 amino acids. The CDR3, as DNA: TGCAGTGCTAGACGAAGCGACAGGCTGAACGCTGAAGCTTTCTTT. This gives the protein CSARRSDRLNAEAFF.